The 7 T cell receptor beta chains given below trace back to one sample, sequenced in a study of cytotoxic CD8 clonotypes in ibrutinib-treated CLL. The protocol was immunoSEQ multiplex PCR, while the TCRdb copy is restricted to in-frame clones and leaves out a portion. The sample shows tens of thousands of clones, roughly 83% of them seen only once. The material sequenced was PBMCs, taken after 24 months of ibrutinib treatment. The receptors originated from a human donor with chronic lymphocytic leukemia.

In this sample, this clone is large. V and J are TRBV5-4 and TRBJ2-2; 7 nucleotides line up with TRBD2. This CDR3 has 17 residues. Per the germline V gene, CDR1 is SGHNT and CDR2 is YYREEE (reference sequence). J was trimmed by 1 base and V by 0 bases; bases with no gene match: 6. The CDR3 DNA sequence: TGTGCCAGCAGCTTGGAATTACTAGCGTTGAACACCGGGGAGCTGTTTTTT. This encodes CASSLELLALNTGELFF.

The CDR3 DNA reads as TGTGCCAGCAGCCAACGACAGGTCGGCTATGGCTACACCTTC. Protein sequence: CASSQRQVGYGYTF. The chain employs TRBV7-2 and TRBJ1-2; weak D call: TRBD1 (6 bases). The CDR3 is 14 residues long. In germline, CDR1 is SGHTA, CDR2 FQGNSA. V lost 5 bases and J 4 bases, leaving 14 bases between the germline ends.

The chain uses TRBV7-2 and TRBJ2-7; 9 bases align to TRBD2. The V gene end was trimmed by 1 base and the J gene end by 4 bases; junction bases not matched to a gene: 5. The CDR3 contains 15 residues. CDR1 SGHTA and CDR2 FQGNSA come from the germline V gene. CDR3 bases: TGTGCCAGCAGCTTAGGATGGGCGGGAGGGTACGAGCAGTACTTC. It is translated as CASSLGWAGGYEQYF.

This chain joins TRBV28 and TRBJ2-1; 10 positions match TRBD2. V was clipped by 6 bases and J by 6 bases; unmatched bases: 5. CDR3 size: 14 residues. From germline, CDR1 is MDHEN and CDR2 SYDVKM. CDR3 sequence (DNA): TGTGCCAGCAGCCTAGCGGGAGTTTCCAATGAGCAGTTCTTC. Translated, it gives CASSLAGVSNEQFF.

The count of this clone is one. This chain connects TRBV7-8 to TRBJ2-7; 16 positions agree with TRBD2. The CDR3 is made up of 17 amino acids. The germline V gene has CDR1 SGHVS and CDR2 FQNEAQ. After removal of 5 bases from V and 2 bases from J, the junction contained 6 bases not matched to a gene. CDR3 residues: CASSKGTSGRDAYEQYF. The CDR3 DNA reads as TGTGCCAGCAGCAAAGGGACTAGCGGGAGGGACGCCTACGAGCAGTACTTC. Full variable domain (remainder filled in from reference TRBV7-8 and TRBJ2-7): GAGVSQSPRYKVAKRGQDVALRCDPISGHVSLFWYQQALGQGPEFLTYFQNEAQLDKSGLPSDRFFAERPEGSVSTLKIQRTQQEDSAVYLCASSKGTSGRDAYEQYFGPGTRLTVT.

The chain combines TRBV18 with TRBJ2-3; D remains ambiguous. Trimming shortened V by 2 bases and J by 2 bases, and 8 bases separated the two germline ends. Looked up from germline, CDR1 is KGHSH and CDR2 is LQKENI. The CDR3 totals 14 residues. CDR3 amino acids: CASSPYDTTDTQYF. CDR3 DNA: TGTGCCAGCTCACCATACGACACCACAGATACGCAGTATTTT.

This chain uses TRBV5-6 with TRBJ1-2; 8 nucleotides align to TRBD1. The CDR3 contains 13 residues. V was clipped by 3 bases and J by 4 bases; unmatched bases: 2. The germline V gene has CDR1 SGHDT and CDR2 YYEEEE. The CDR3 coding sequence is TGTGCCAGCAGCTCCGGACAGGGCTATGGCTACACCTTC. Translating gives CASSSGQGYGYTF.